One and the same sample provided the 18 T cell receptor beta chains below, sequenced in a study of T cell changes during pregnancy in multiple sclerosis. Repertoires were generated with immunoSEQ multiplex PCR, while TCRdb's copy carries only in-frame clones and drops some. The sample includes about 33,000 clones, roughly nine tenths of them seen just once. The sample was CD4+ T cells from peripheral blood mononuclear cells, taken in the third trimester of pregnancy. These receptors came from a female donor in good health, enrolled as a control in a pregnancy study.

CDR3 coding DNA: TGTGCCAGCAGTTTAACTTGGGCCGGACTTAACTATGGCTACACCTTC. Its protein is CASSLTWAGLNYGYTF. The chain couples TRBV28 to TRBJ1-2; D is unclear. V was shortened by 2 bases and J by 1 base, with 14 bases between the two germline ends. The germline V gene encodes CDR1 MDHEN and CDR2 SYDVKM. The CDR3 covers 16 residues.

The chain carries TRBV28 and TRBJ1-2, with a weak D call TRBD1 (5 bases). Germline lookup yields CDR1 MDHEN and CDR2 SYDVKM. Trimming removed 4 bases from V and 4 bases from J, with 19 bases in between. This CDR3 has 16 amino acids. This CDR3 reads CASSSPPPRAVYGYTF. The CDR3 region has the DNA TGTGCCAGCAGTTCCCCACCCCCCAGGGCCGTCTATGGCTACACCTTC.

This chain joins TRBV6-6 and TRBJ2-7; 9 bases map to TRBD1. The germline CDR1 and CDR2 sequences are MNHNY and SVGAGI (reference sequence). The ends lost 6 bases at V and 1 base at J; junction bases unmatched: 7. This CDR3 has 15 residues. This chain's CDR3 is CASRNRQGVSYEQYF. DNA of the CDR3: TGTGCCAGCAGAAACCGACAGGGGGTTTCCTACGAGCAGTACTTC.

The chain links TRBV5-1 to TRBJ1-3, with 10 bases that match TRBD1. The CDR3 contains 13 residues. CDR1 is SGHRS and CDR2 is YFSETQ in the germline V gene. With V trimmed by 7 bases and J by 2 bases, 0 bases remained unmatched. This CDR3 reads CASGTGAGNTIYF. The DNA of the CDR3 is TGCGCCAGCGGGACAGGGGCTGGAAACACCATATATTTT.

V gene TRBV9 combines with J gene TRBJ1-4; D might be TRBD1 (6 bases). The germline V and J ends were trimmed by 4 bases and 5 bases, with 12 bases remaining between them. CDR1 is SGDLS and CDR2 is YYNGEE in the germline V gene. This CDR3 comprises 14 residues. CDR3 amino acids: CASSTGTRNEKLFF. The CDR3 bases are TGTGCCAGCAGCACCGGGACACGGAATGAAAAACTGTTTTTT.

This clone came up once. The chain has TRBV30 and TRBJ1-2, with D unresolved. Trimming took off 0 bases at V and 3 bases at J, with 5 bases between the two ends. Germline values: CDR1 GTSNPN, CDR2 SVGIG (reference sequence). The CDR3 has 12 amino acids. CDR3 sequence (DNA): TGTGCCTGGAGTGTTTTAGACTATGGCTACACCTTC. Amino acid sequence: CAWSVLDYGYTF. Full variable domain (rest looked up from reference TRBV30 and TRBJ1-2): SQTIHQWPATLVQPVGSPLSLECTVEGTSNPNLYWYRQAAGRGLQLLFYSVGIGQISSEVPQNLSASRPQDRQFILSSKKLLLSDSGFYLCAWSVLDYGYTFGSGTRLTVV.

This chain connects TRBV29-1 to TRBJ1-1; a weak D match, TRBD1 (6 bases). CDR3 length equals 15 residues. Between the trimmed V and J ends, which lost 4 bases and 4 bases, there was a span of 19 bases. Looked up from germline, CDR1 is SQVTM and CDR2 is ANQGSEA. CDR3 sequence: CSVARGSVDVTEAFF. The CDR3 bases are TGCAGCGTTGCCAGGGGTTCGGTTGATGTCACTGAAGCTTTCTTT.

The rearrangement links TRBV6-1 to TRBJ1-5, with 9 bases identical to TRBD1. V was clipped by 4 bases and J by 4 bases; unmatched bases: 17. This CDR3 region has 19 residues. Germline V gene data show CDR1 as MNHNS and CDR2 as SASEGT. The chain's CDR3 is CASSASGTGSSVINQPQHF. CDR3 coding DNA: TGTGCCAGCAGTGCATCCGGGACAGGGTCTTCCGTGATAAATCAGCCCCAGCATTTT.

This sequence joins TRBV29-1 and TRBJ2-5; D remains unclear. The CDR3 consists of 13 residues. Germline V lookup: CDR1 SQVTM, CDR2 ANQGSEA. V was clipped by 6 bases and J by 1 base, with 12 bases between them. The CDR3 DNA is TGCAGCGTCACGAGACGGGTCCAAGAGACCCAGTACTTC. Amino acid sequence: CSVTRRVQETQYF. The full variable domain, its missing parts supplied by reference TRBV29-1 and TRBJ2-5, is SAVISQKPSRDICQRGTSLTIQCQVDSQVTMMFWYRQQPGQSLTLIATANQGSEATYESGFVIDKFPISRPNLTFSTLTVSNMSPEDSSIYLCSVTRRVQETQYFGPGTRLLVL.

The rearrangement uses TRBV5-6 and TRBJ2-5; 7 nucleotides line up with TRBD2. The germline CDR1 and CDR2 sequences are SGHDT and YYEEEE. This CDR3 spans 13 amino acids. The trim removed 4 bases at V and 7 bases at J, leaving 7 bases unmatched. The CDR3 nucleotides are TGTGCCAGCAGCAAGCGGGATCAGGGGACCCAGTACTTC. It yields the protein CASSKRDQGTQYF.

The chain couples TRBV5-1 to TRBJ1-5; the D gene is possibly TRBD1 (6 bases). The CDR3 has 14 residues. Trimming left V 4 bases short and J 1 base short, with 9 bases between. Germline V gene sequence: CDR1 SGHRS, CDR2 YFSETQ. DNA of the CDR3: TGCGCCAGCAGCCCGGGACAAAGCAATCAGCCCCAGCATTTT. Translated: CASSPGQSNQPQHF. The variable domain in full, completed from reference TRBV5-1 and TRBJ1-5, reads KAGVTQTPRYLIKTRGQQVTLSCSPISGHRSVSWYQQTPGQGLQFLFEYFSETQRNKGNFPGRFSGRQFSNSRSEMNVSTLELGDSALYLCASSPGQSNQPQHFGDGTRLSIL.

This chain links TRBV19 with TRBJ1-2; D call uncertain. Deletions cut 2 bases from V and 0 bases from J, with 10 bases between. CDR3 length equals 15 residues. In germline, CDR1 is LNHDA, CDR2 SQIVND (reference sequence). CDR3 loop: CASSINNPANYGYTF. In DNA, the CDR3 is TGTGCCAGTAGTATAAACAACCCAGCTAACTATGGCTACACCTTC.

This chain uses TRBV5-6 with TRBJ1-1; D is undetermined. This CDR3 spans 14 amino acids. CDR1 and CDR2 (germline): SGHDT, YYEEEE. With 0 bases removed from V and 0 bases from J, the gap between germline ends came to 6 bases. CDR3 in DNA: TGTGCCAGCAGCTTGGGTCGGTTGAACACTGAAGCTTTCTTT. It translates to CASSLGRLNTEAFF.

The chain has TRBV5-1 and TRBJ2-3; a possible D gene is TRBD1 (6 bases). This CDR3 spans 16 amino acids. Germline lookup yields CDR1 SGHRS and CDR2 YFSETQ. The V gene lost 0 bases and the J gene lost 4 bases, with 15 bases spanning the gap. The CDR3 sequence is CASSLVGARRADTQYF. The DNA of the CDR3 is TGCGCCAGCAGCTTGGTGGGGGCGCGACGGGCAGATACGCAGTATTTT.

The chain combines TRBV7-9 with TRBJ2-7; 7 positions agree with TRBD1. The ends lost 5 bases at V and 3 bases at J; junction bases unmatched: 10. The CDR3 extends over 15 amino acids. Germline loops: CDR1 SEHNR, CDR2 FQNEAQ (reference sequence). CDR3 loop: CASSIGTEADYEQYF. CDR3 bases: TGTGCCAGCAGCATCGGGACAGAGGCCGACTACGAGCAGTACTTC. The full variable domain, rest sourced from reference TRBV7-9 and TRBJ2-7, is DTGVSQNPRHKITKRGQNVTFRCDPISEHNRLYWYRQTLGQGPEFLTYFQNEAQLEKSRLLSDRFSAERPKGSFSTLEIQRTEQGDSAMYLCASSIGTEADYEQYFGPGTRLTVT.

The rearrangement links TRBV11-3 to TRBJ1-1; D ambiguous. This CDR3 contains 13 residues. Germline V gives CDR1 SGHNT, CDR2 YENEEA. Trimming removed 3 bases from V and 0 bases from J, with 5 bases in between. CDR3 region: CASSFEMNTEAFF. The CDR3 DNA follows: TGTGCCAGCAGCTTCGAGATGAACACTGAAGCTTTCTTT. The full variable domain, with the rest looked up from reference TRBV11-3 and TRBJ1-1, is EAGVVQSPRYKIIEKKQPVAFWCNPISGHNTLYWYLQNLGQGPELLIRYENEEAVDDSQLPKDRFSAERLKGVDSTLKIQPAELGDSAVYLCASSFEMNTEAFFGQGTRLTVV.

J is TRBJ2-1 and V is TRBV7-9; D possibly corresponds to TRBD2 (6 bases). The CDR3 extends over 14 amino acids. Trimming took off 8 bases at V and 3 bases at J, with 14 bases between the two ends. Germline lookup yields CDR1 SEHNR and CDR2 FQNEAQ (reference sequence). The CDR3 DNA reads TGTGCCAGCTTGCTCACGGGGGACTACAATGAGCAGTTCTTC. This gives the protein CASLLTGDYNEQFF.

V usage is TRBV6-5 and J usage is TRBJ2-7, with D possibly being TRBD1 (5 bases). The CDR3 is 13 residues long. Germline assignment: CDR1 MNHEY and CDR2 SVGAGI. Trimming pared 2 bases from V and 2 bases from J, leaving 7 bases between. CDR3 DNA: TGTGCCAGCAGTTACCAGGGCCCCTACGAGCAGTACTTC. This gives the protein CASSYQGPYEQYF.